This T cell receptor beta chain is drawn from a study of T cell clonality in common variable immunodeficiency. Whole-study results and caveats: Compared with controls, CVID subjects had fewer shared TCRbeta clones. CVID subjects showed higher TCRbeta clonality than healthy controls. Common variable immunodeficiency TCR beta sequences reportedly had fewer deletions and N-nucleotide insertions. Repertoire-complication correlations in CVID were limited by patient heterogeneity.

This clone was seen at least ten times. The antigen remains undetermined. Read sequence stops 3 residues before the CDR3 end, and the germline J gene provides the missing end. The CDR3 has 13 amino acids. V shed 12 bases, J shed 4 bases, and the junction held 9 bases outside the gene matches. Per the germline V gene, CDR1 is KGHDR and CDR2 is SFDVKD. Some clones are missing from TCRdb's copy, which holds only in-frame ones; the method was immunoSEQ multiplex PCR. The specimen has 40,000 to 55,000 clones, none found just once. The clonotype originates from a person between 18 and 70 years old in good health. The chain couples TRBV24-1 to TRBJ1-2, with TRBD1 identical over 8 bases. Source material: peripheral blood mononuclear cells. CDR3 bases read: TGTGCCCCTCCGGACAGGGAAGGCTATGGC. Translation gives CAPPDREGYG. The full CDR3 protein reads CAPPDREGYGYTF.